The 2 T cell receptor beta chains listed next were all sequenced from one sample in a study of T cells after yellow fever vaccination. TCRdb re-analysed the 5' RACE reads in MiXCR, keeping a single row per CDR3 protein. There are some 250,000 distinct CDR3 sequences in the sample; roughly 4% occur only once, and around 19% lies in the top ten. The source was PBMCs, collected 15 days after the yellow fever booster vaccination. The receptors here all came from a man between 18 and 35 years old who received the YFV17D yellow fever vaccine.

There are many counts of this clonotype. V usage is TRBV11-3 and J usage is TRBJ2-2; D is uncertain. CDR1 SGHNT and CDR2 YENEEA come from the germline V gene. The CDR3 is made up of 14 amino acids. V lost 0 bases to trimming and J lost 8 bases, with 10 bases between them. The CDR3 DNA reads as TGTGCCAGCAGCTTAGATCTGGCGTCTGGGGAGCTGTTTTTT. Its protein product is CASSLDLASGELFF.

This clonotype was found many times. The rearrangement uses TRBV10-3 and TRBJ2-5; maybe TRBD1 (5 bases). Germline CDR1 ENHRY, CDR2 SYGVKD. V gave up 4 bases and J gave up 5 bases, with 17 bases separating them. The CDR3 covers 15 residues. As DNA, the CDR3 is TGTGCCATCAGTGGGGCCAGCAGGGCCTGGGAGACCCAGTACTTC. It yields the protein CAISGASRAWETQYF.